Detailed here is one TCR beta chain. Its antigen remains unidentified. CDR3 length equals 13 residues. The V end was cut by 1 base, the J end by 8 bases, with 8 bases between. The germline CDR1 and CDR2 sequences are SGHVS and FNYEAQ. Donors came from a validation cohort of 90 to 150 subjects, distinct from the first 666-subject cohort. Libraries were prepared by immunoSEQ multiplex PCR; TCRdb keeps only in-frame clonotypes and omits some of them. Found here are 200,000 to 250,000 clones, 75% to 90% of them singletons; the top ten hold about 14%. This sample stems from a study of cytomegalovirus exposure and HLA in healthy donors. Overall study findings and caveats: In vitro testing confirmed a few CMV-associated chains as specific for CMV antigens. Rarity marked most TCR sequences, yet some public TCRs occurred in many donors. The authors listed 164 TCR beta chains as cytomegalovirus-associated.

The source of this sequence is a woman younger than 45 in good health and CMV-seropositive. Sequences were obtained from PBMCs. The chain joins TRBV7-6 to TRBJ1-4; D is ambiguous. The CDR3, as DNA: TGTGCCAGCAGCTTAGGCACAAACGAAAAACTGTTTTTT. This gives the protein CASSLGTNEKLFF. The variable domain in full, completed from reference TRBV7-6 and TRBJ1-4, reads GAGVSQSPRYKVTKRGQDVALRCDPISGHVSLYWYRQALGQGPEFLTYFNYEAQQDKSGLPNDRFSAERPEGSISTLTIQRTEQRDSAMYRCASSLGTNEKLFFGSGTQLSVL.